The 22 T cell receptor beta chains presented below share a single source sample, sequenced in a study of T cell responses to AZD1222 COVID-19 vaccine. Sequenced by immunoSEQ multiplex PCR; TCRdb stores in-frame clones only, minus some. The sample lists roughly 180,000 clones, about 86% occurring once. The source material was peripheral blood, sampled on day 0 of AZD1222 vaccination. These TCRs come from an adult in good health.

The chain recombines TRBV11-3 with TRBJ2-5; D might be TRBD2 (6 bases). The CDR3 length is 14 residues. With 6 bases removed from V and 5 bases from J, the gap between germline ends came to 16 bases. Germline V gene lookup returns CDR1 SGHNT and CDR2 YENEEA. CDR3 residues: CASSVPGGGETQYF. CDR3 bases: TGTGCCAGCAGTGTCCCCGGGGGAGGCGAGACCCAGTACTTC. Supplemented by reference TRBV11-3 and TRBJ2-5, the full variable domain reads EAGVVQSPRYKIIEKKQPVAFWCNPISGHNTLYWYLQNLGQGPELLIRYENEEAVDDSQLPKDRFSAERLKGVDSTLKIQPAELGDSAVYLCASSVPGGGETQYFGPGTRLLVL.

The V call is TRBV4-1, the J call TRBJ1-5; TRBD1 is a possible D gene (6 bases). Trimming removed 1 base at V and 4 bases at J, with 11 bases between. The length of the CDR3 is 15 residues. In germline, CDR1 is MGHRA, CDR2 YSYEKL. CDR3 DNA sequence: TGCGCCAGCAGCCAAGTGGGAGGGACAAATCAGCCCCAGCATTTT. Translation: CASSQVGGTNQPQHF.

V is TRBV6-2 or TRBV6-3 and J is TRBJ1-2; D is undetermined. The length of the CDR3 is 16 residues. Germline values: CDR1 MNHEY, CDR2 SVGEGT. Trimming took off 0 bases at V and 4 bases at J, with 15 bases between the two ends. This CDR3 reads CASSYSELGSLYGYTF. The CDR3 nucleotides are TGTGCCAGCAGTTACTCGGAGCTCGGATCCCTCTATGGCTACACCTTC.

This clone came up once. The chain couples TRBV6-2 or TRBV6-3 to TRBJ1-6; no firm D call. There are 16 residues in the CDR3. CDR1 and CDR2 (germline): MNHEY, SVGEGT. The V gene lost 6 bases and the J gene lost 4 bases, with 16 bases spanning the gap. For the CDR3, the DNA is TGTGCCAGCAGCCCTCACCCGGATGAATATAATTCACCCCTCCACTTT. Its protein is CASSPHPDEYNSPLHF.

V gene TRBV6-6 combines with J gene TRBJ2-5, with a possible D match to TRBD1 (6 bases). This CDR3 contains 13 residues. Germline-derived CDR1 and CDR2 are MNHNY and SVGAGI (reference sequence). V was pared by 8 bases and J by 3 bases, with 13 bases between. This chain's CDR3 is CASQGSGEETQYF. CDR3 in DNA: TGTGCCAGCCAAGGGTCAGGGGAAGAGACCCAGTACTTC.

This chain connects TRBV6-1 to TRBJ2-5; 9 bases are shared with TRBD2. The CDR3 runs 18 residues. The V gene end was trimmed by 0 bases and the J gene end by 2 bases; junction bases not matched to a gene: 10. Germline CDR1 is MNHNS and CDR2 is SASEGT. CDR3 region: CASSEALYLAGQQETQYF. The CDR3 DNA reads as TGTGCCAGCAGTGAAGCGCTTTACCTAGCGGGACAGCAAGAGACCCAGTACTTC.

CDR3 bases: TGTGCCACCAGACCAGGGACAGGAAACACCGGGGAGCTGTTTTTT. This sequence encodes CATRPGTGNTGELFF. V usage is TRBV24-1 and J usage is TRBJ2-2; TRBD1 aligns across 8 bases. The germline V gene has CDR1 KGHDR and CDR2 SFDVKD. This CDR3 spans 15 amino acids. J gave up 2 bases and V 7 bases, and 5 bases lay outside the gene matches.

The chain recombines TRBV28 with TRBJ2-2; tentative D call: TRBD1 (6 bases). Per germline, CDR1 MDHEN and CDR2 SYDVKM. The CDR3 has 14 residues. Trimming removed 10 bases at V and 5 bases at J, with 17 bases between. Here the CDR3 DNA reads TGTGCCACCCCGGTACAGGGCAGGACCGGGGAGCTGTTTTTT. Its translation is CATPVQGRTGELFF.

This sequence joins TRBV27 and TRBJ1-1; weak D call: TRBD1 (5 bases). V lost 2 bases, J lost 3 bases, and 7 bases lay in between. Germline values: CDR1 MNHEY, CDR2 SMNVEV (reference sequence). This CDR3 spans 13 amino acids. In DNA form, the CDR3 reads TGTGCCAGCAGTTTAGGGGCTTACACTGAAGCTTTCTTT. Translation: CASSLGAYTEAFF.

Details on this clone: This specimen includes other DNA sequences encoding the same CDR3. The chain recombines TRBV7-2 with TRBJ1-2; TRBD1 aligns across 10 bases. The CDR3 has 15 amino acids. Germline lookup yields CDR1 SGHTA and CDR2 FQGNSA. The junction had 8 bases not matched to a gene; V was cut back by 5 bases and J by 5 bases. DNA of the CDR3: TGTGCCAGCAGCCCCCGGACAGGGGGTGCTTATGGCTACACCTTC. It codes for CASSPRTGGAYGYTF.

This chain uses TRBV5-1 with TRBJ1-6; D is ambiguous. Germline CDR1 and CDR2: SGHRS and YFSETQ. V lost 6 bases and J 8 bases, leaving 18 bases between the germline ends. CDR3 length: 15 residues. The CDR3 loop is CASTTAGRDDSPLHF. The CDR3 coding sequence is TGCGCCAGCACAACTGCGGGGAGGGATGATTCACCCCTCCACTTT.

The V gene is TRBV6-2 or TRBV6-3, the J gene TRBJ1-6; 9 bases align to TRBD1. The V and J ends lost 7 bases and 7 bases, in that order; junction bases with no gene match: 8. The CDR3 runs to 15 residues. Germline-derived CDR1 and CDR2 are MNHEY and SVGEGT. The CDR3 DNA reads as TGTGCCAGCACCCCCGGGACAGGGAGGAATTCACCCCTCCACTTT. Translated: CASTPGTGRNSPLHF.

The rearrangement uses TRBV5-8 and TRBJ2-2; weak D call: TRBD1 (6 bases). Germline CDR1 SGHTS, CDR2 YDEGEE. The CDR3 consists of 15 residues. Between the trimmed V and J ends, which lost 4 bases and 4 bases, there was a span of 14 bases. The DNA for the CDR3 is TGTGCCAGCAGCGCTTATGACAGGCCCACCGGGGAGCTGTTTTTT. It codes for CASSAYDRPTGELFF.

J is TRBJ2-7 and V is TRBV28; 7 positions agree with TRBD1. Germline V CDR1 and CDR2: MDHEN, SYDVKM. Germline trimming cut 4 bases from V and 7 bases from J; bases unmatched to any gene: 7. The CDR3 covers 13 residues. The CDR3, as DNA: TGTGCCAGCAGTTACGGAGACAGGGTGGAGCAGTACTTC. Its translation: CASSYGDRVEQYF.

V usage is TRBV6-5 and J usage is TRBJ2-3; TRBD2 is a possible D gene (6 bases). The CDR3 totals 13 residues. Germline CDR1 is MNHEY and CDR2 is SVGAGI. Between the trimmed V and J ends, which lost 7 bases and 1 base, there was a span of 9 bases. The CDR3 reads CASIWRGTDTQYF. The CDR3 DNA follows: TGTGCCAGCATCTGGAGGGGCACAGATACGCAGTATTTT.

The chain combines TRBV18 with TRBJ2-7; D gene ambiguous. CDR1 and CDR2 from the germline V gene are KGHSH and LQKENI. Trimming took off 2 bases at V and 3 bases at J, with 5 bases between the two ends. The length of the CDR3 is 12 residues. The CDR3 bases are TGTGCCAGCTCACCAGTGGACTACGAGCAGTACTTC. Translated, it gives CASSPVDYEQYF.

The genes are TRBV10-3 and TRBJ2-7, with no clear D. Germline values: CDR1 ENHRY, CDR2 SYGVKD. The CDR3 length is 11 residues. Trimming shortened V by 4 bases and J by 4 bases, and 5 bases separated the two germline ends. CDR3 sequence (DNA): TGTGCCATCAGTGGACAATACGAGCAGTACTTC. Translating gives CAISGQYEQYF.

This sequence joins TRBV6-5 and TRBJ2-3; D is perhaps TRBD1 (6 bases). Between the trimmed V and J ends, which lost 7 bases and 2 bases, there was a span of 13 bases. This CDR3 comprises 14 residues. Germline CDR1 and CDR2: MNHEY and SVGAGI. The CDR3 protein is CASIARQATDTQYF. The CDR3 DNA reads TGTGCCAGCATTGCCCGACAGGCCACAGATACGCAGTATTTT.

V and J are TRBV7-3 and TRBJ2-7; D not resolved. The CDR3 extends over 12 amino acids. CDR1 and CDR2 (germline): SGHTA, FQGTGA. The V end was cut by 5 bases, the J end by 6 bases, with 11 bases between. This CDR3 is CASSPPSGEQYF. CDR3 nucleotides: TGTGCCAGCAGCCCACCTAGTGGCGAGCAGTACTTC.

The gene calls are TRBV9 and TRBJ2-2; 7 positions match TRBD2. This CDR3 contains 16 residues. V shed 1 base and J 6 bases; nucleotides not matched to a gene: 9. The V gene's germline CDR1 is SGDLS and CDR2 YYNGEE. CDR3 nucleotide sequence: TGTGCCAGCAGCGTACTAGCGGCCCTGACCCCCGGGGAGCTGTTTTTT. Translation: CASSVLAALTPGELFF.

Only one count was recorded for this clone. CDR3 amino acids: CASSWTADTQYF. For the CDR3, the DNA is TGCGCCAGCAGCTGGACAGCAGATACGCAGTATTTT. V and J are TRBV5-1 and TRBJ2-3; maybe TRBD1 (6 bases). V lost 3 bases and J 4 bases, leaving 6 bases between the germline ends. From germline, CDR1 is SGHRS and CDR2 YFSETQ. The CDR3 runs to 12 residues.

The gene calls are TRBV12-3 or TRBV12-4 and TRBJ1-6, with a weak D call TRBD1 (5 bases). V gave up 3 bases and J gave up 13 bases, with 7 bases separating them. The CDR3 extends over 11 amino acids. DNA of the CDR3: TGTGCCAGCAGTTTTGGGGGGCCCCTCCACTTT. This gives the protein CASSFGGPLHF.